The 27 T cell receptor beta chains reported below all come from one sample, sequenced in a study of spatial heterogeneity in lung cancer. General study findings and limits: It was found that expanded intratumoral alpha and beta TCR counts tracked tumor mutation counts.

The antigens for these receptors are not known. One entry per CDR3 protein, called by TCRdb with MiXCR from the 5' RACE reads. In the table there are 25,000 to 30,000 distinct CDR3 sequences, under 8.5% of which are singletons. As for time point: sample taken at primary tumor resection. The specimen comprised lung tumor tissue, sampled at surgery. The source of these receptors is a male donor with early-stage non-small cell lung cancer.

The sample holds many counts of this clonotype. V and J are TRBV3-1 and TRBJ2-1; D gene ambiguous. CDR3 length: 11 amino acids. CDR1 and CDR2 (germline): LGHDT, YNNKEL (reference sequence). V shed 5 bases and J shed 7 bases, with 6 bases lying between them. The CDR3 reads CASSLRNEQFF. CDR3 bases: TGTGCCAGCAGCTTACGAAATGAGCAGTTCTTC.

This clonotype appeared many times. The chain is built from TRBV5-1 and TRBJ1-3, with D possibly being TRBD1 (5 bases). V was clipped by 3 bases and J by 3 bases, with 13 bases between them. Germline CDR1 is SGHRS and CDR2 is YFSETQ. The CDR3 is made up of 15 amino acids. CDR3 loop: CASSWGIAIGNTIYF. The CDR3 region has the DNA TGCGCCAGCAGCTGGGGGATCGCAATTGGAAACACCATATATTTT.

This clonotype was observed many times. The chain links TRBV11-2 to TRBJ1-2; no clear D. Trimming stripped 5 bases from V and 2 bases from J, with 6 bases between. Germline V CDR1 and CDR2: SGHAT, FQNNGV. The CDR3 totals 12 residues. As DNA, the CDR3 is TGTGCCAGCAGCCAAGGGAACTATGGCTACACCTTC. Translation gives CASSQGNYGYTF.

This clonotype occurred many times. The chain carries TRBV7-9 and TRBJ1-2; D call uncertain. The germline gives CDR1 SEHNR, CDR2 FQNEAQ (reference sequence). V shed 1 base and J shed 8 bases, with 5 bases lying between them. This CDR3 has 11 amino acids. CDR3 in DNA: TGTGCCAGCAGCTTAGGGAGAGGCTACACCTTC. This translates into CASSLGRGYTF.

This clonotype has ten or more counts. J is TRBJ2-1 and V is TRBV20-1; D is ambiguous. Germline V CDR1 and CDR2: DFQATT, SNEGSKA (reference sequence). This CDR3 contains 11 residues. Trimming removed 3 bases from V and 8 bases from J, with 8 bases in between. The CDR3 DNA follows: TGCAGTGCTAGCCCTCTGGATGAGCAGTTCTTC. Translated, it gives CSASPLDEQFF.

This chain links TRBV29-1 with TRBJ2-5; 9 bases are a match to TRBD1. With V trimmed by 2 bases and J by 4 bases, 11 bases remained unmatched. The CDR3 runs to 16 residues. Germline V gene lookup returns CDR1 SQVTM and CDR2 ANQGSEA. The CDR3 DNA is TGCAGCGTTGAACCTACAGGGGGCTCCTGGGGAGAGACCCAGTACTTC. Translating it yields CSVEPTGGSWGETQYF.

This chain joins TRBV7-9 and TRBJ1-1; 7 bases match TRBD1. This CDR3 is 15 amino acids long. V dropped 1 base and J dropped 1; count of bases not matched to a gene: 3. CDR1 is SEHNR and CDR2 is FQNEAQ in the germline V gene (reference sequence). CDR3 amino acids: CASSLGGQANTEAFF. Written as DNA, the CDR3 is TGTGCCAGCAGCTTAGGCGGACAGGCGAACACTGAAGCTTTCTTT.

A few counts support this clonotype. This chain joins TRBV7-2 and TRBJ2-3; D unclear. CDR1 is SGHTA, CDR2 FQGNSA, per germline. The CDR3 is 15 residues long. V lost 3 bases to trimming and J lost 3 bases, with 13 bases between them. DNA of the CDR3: TGTGCCAGCAGCTTGAGTGAAAGGAGAACAGATACGCAGTATTTT. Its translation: CASSLSERRTDTQYF.

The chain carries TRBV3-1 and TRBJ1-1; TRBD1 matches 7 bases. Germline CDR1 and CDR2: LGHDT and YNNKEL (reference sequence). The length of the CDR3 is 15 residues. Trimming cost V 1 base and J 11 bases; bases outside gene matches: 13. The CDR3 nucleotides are TGTGCCAGCAGCCAAGGGCTCCAAGACAGGGTAAGGGCTTTCTTT. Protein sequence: CASSQGLQDRVRAFF.

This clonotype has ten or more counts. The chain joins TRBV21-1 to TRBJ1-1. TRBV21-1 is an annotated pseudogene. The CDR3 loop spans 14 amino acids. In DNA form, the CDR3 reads TGTGCCAGCAGCAAAAGTACAATAAACACTGAAGCTTTCTTT. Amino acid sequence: CASSKSTINTEAFF.

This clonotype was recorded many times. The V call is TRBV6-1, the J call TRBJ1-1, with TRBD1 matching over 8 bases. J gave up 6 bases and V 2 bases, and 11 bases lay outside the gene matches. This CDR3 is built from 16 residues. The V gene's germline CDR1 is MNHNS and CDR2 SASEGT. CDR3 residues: CASSETGQVYVSEAFF. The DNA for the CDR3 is TGTGCCAGCAGTGAAACGGGACAGGTATATGTTTCTGAAGCTTTCTTT.

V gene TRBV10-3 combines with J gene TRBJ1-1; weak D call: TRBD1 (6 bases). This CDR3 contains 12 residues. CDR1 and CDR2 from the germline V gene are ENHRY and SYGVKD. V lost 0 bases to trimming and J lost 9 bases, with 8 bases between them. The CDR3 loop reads CAISESQGKAFF. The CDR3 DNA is TGTGCCATCAGTGAGTCGCAGGGGAAAGCTTTCTTT.

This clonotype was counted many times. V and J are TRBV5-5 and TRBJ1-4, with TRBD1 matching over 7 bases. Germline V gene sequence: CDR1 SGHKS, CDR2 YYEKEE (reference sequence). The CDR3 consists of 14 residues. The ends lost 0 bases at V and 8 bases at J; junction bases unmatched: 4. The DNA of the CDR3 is TGTGCCAGCAGCTTGGACAGGGGAAGGGAAAAACTGTTTTTT. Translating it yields CASSLDRGREKLFF.

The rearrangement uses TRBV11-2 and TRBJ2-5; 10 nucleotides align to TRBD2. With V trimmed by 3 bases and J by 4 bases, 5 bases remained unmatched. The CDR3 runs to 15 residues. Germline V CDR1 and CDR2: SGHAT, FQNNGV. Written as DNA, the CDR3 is TGTGCCAGCAGCTTTAGCGGGGGGCCGGCAGAGACCCAGTACTTC. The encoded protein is CASSFSGGPAETQYF.

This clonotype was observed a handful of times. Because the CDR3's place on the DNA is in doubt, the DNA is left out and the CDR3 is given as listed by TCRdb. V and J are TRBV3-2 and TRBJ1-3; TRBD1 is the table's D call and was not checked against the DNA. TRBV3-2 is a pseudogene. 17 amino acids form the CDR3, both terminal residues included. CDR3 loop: CASSQERGVGAGNTIYF.

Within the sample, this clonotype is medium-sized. CDR3: CASSLAGNRGQYEQYF. The CDR3 DNA is TGCGCCAGCAGCTTGGCAGGTAATAGGGGTCAGTACGAGCAGTACTTC. V is TRBV5-1 and J is TRBJ2-7, with D possibly matching TRBD1 (5 bases). Trimming shortened V by 0 bases and J by 4 bases, and 17 bases separated the two germline ends. CDR1 and CDR2 (germline): SGHRS, YFSETQ. The CDR3 length is 16 residues.

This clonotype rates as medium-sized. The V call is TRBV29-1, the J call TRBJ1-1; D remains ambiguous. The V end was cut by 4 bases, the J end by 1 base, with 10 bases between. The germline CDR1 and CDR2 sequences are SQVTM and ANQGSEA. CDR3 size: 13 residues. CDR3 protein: CSVAISENTEAFF. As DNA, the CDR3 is TGCAGCGTTGCTATTTCAGAGAACACTGAAGCTTTCTTT.

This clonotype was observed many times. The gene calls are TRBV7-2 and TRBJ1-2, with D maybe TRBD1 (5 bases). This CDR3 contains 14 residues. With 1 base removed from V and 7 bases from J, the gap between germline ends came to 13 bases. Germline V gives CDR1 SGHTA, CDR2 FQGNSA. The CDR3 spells CASSLGGEPPGYTF. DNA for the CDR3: TGTGCCAGCAGCTTAGGGGGGGAGCCCCCTGGCTACACCTTC.

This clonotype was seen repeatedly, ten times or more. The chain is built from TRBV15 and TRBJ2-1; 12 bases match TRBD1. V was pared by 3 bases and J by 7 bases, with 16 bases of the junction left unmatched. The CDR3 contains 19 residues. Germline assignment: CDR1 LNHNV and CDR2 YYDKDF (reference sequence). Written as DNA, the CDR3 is TGTGCCACCAGCAGCCTGGGACAGGGGGCCAACGGACTTGAGAATGAGCAGTTCTTC. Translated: CATSSLGQGANGLENEQFF.

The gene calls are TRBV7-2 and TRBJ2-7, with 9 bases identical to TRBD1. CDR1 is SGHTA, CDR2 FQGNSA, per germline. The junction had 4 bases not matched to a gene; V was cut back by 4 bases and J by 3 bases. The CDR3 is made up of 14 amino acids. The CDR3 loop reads CASSSGTGLYEQYF. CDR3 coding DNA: TGTGCCAGCAGCTCAGGGACAGGGCTCTACGAGCAGTACTTC.

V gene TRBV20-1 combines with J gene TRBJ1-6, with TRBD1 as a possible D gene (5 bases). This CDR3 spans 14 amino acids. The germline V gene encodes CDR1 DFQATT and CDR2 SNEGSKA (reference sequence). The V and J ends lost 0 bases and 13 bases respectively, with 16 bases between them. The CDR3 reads CSAREGETEKPLHF. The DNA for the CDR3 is TGCAGTGCTAGAGAGGGGGAAACAGAGAAGCCCCTCCACTTT.

CDR3 loop: CASSPIGGSYNEQFF. The DNA of the CDR3 is TGTGCCAGCAGCCCCATAGGGGGCTCCTACAATGAGCAGTTCTTC. V and J are TRBV7-9 and TRBJ2-1, with TRBD1 as a possible D gene (6 bases). V gave up 5 bases and J gave up 0 bases, with 11 bases separating them. Germline-derived CDR1 and CDR2 are SEHNR and FQNEAQ (reference sequence). CDR3 length: 15 amino acids.

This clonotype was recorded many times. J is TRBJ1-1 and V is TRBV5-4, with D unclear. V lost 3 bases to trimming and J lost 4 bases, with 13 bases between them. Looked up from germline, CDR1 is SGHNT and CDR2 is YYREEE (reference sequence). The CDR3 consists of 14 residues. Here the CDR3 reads CASSSISGSTEAFF. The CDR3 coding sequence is TGTGCCAGCAGCTCAATAAGTGGGAGCACTGAAGCTTTCTTT. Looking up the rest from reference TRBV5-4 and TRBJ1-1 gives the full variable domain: ETGVTQSPTHLIKTRGQQVTLRCSSQSGHNTVSWYQQALGQGPQFIFQYYREEENGRGNFPPRFSGLQFPNYSSELNVNALELDDSALYLCASSSISGSTEAFFGQGTRLTVV.

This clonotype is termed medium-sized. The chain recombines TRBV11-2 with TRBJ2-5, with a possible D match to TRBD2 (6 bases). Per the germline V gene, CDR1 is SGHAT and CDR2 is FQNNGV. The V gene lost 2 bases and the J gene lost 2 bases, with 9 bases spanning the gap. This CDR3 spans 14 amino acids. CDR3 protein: CASSLLAGQETQYF. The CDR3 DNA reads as TGTGCCAGCAGCTTACTGGCGGGGCAAGAGACCCAGTACTTC. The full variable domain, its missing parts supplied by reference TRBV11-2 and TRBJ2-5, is EAGVAQSPRYKIIEKRQSVAFWCNPISGHATLYWYQQILGQGPKLLIQFQNNGVVDDSQLPKDRFSAERLKGVDSTLKIQPAKLEDSAVYLCASSLLAGQETQYFGPGTRLLVL.

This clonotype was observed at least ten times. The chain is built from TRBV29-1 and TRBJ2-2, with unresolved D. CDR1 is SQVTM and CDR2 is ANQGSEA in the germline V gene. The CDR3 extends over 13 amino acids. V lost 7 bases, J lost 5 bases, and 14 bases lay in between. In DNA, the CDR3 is TGCAGCGCGAGACCGAGGAGTACCGGGGAGCTGTTTTTT. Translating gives CSARPRSTGELFF.

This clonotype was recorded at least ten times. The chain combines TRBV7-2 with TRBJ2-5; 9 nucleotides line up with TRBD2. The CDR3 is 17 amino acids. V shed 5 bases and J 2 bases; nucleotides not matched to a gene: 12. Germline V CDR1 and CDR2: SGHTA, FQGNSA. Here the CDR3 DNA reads TGTGCCAGCAGCCCAGCCGGCATGCTAGCGGGGCAAGAGACCCAGTACTTC. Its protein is CASSPAGMLAGQETQYF.

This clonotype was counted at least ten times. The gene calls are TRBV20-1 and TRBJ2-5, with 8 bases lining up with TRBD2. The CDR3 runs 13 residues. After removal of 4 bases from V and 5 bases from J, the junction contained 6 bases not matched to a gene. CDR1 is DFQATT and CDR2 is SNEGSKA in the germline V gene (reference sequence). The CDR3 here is CSAIRTSRETQYF. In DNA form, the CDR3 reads TGCAGTGCTATTCGGACTAGCAGGGAGACCCAGTACTTC.